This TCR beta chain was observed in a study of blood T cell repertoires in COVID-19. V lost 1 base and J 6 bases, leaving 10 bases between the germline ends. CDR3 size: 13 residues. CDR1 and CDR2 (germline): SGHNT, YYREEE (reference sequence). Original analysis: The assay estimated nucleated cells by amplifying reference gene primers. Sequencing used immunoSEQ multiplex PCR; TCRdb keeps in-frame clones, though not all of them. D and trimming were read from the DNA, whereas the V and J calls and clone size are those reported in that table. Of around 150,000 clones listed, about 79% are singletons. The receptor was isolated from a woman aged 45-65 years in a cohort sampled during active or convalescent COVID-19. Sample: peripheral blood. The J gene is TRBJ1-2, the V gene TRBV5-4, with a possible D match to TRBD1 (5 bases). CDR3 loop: CASSLRPQDGYTF. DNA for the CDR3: TGTGCCAGCAGCTTGCGGCCACAGGATGGCTACACCTTC.